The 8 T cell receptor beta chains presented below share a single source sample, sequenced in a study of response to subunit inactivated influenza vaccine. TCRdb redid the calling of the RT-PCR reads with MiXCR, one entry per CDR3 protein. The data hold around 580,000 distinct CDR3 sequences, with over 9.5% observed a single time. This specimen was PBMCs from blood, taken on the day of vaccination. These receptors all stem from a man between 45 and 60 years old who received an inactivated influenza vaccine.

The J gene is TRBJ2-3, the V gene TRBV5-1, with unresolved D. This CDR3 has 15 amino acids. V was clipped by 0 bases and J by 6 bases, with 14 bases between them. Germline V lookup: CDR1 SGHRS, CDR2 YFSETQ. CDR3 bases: TGCGCCAGCAGCTTGGAAGGGCTAACCGCGGATACGCAGTATTTT. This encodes CASSLEGLTADTQYF. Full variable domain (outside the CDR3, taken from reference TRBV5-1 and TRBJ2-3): KAGVTQTPRYLIKTRGQQVTLSCSPISGHRSVSWYQQTPGQGLQFLFEYFSETQRNKGNFPGRFSGRQFSNSRSEMNVSTLELGDSALYLCASSLEGLTADTQYFGPGTRLTVL.

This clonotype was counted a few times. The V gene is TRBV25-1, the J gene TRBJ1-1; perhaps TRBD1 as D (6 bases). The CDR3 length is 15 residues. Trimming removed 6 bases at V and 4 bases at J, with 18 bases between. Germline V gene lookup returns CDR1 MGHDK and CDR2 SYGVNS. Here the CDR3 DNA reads TGTGCCAGCAGCCCCAGGGGAGGCTCCGGCACTGAAGCTTTCTTT. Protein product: CASSPRGGSGTEAFF. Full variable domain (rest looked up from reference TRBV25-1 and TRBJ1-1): EADIYQTPRYLVIGTGKKITLECSQTMGHDKMYWYQQDPGMELHLIHYSYGVNSTEKGDLSSESTVSRIRTEHFPLTLESARPSHTSQYLCASSPRGGSGTEAFFGQGTRLTVV.

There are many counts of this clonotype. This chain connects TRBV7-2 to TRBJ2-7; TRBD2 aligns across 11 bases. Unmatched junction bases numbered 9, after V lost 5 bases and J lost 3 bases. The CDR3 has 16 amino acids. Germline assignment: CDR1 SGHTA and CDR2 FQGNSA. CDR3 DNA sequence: TGTGCCAGCAGCACAATATCCGGGACTAGCGGCTACGAGCAGTACTTC. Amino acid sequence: CASSTISGTSGYEQYF.

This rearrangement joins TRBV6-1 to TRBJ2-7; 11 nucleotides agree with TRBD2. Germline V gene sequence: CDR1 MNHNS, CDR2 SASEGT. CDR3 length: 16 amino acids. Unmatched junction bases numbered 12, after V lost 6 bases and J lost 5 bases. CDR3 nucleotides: TGTGCCAGCAGCCTGTCCGGGACTAGCGGCTTAAACGAGCAGTACTTC. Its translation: CASSLSGTSGLNEQYF.

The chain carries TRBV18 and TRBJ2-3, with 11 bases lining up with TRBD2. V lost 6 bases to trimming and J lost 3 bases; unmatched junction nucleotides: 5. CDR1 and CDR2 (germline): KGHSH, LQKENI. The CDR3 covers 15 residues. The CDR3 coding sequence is TGTGCCAGCTCTCTGACTAGCGGGGAAACAGATACGCAGTATTTT. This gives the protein CASSLTSGETDTQYF.

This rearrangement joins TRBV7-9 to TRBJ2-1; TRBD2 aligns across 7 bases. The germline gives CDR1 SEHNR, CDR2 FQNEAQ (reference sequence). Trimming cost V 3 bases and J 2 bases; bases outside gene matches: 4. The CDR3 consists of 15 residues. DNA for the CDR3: TGTGCCAGCAGCTTCCCCGGGACTACCTACAATGAGCAGTTCTTC. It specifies CASSFPGTTYNEQFF.

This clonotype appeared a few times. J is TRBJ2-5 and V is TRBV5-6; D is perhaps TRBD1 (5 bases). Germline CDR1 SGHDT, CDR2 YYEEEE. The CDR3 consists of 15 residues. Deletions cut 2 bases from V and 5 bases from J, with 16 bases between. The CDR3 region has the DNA TGTGCCAGCAGCTTTAGCAGGCCCCCAGGGGAGACCCAGTACTTC. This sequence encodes CASSFSRPPGETQYF.

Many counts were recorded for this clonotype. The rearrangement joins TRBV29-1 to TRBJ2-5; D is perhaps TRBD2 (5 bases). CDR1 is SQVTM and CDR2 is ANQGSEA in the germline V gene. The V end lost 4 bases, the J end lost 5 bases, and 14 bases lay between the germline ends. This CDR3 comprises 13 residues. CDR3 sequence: CSVAQRTRETQYF. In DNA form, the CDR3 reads TGCAGCGTTGCTCAGCGCACTAGGGAGACCCAGTACTTC.